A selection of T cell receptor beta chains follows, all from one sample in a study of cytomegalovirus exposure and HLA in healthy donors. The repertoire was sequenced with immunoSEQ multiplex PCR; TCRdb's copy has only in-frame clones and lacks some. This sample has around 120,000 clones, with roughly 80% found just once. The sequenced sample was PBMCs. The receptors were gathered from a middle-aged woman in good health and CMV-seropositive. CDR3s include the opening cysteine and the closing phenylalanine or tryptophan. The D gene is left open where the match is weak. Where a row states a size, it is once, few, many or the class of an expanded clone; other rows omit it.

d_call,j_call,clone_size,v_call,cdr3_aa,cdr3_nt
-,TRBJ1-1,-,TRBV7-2,CASSLSGLNTEAFF,TGTGCCAGCAGCTTATCAGGGCTCAACACTGAAGCTTTCTTT
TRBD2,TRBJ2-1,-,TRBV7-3,CASSAGGTSGRALYNEQFF,TGTGCCAGCAGCGCCGGCGGGACTAGCGGGAGGGCCCTCTACAATGAGCAGTTCTTC
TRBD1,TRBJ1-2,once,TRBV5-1,CASTLWDRAYGYTF,TGCGCCAGCACCTTATGGGACAGGGCCTATGGCTACACCTTC
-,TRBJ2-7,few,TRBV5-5,CASSLYRVLGSYEQYF,TGTGCCAGCAGCTTATACAGGGTCCTAGGGTCCTACGAGCAGTACTTC
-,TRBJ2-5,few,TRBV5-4,CASSLGSGSYQETQYF,TGTGCCAGCAGCTTGGGGTCGGGTTCGTACCAAGAGACCCAGTACTTC
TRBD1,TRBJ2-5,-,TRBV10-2,CASSARQDRETQYF,TGCGCCAGCAGTGCTCGGCAGGACAGGGAGACCCAGTACTTC
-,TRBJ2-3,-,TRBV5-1,CASSATRDISTDTQYF,TGCGCCAGCAGCGCTACCCGGGACATTAGCACAGATACGCAGTATTTT
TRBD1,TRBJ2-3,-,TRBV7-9,CASSDRDRNTDTQYF,TGTGCCAGCAGCGACCGGGACAGGAACACAGATACGCAGTATTTT
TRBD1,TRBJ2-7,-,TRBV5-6,CASSRPTGLLSYEQYF,TGTGCCAGCAGCCGTCCGACAGGGCTCCTCTCCTACGAGCAGTACTTC
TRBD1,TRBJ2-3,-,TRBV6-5,CASSQGQGPTDTQYF,TGTGCCAGCAGCCAGGGACAGGGCCCCACAGATACGCAGTATTTT
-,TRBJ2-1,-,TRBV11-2,CASSVSYGTYNEQFF,TGTGCCAGCAGCGTATCATACGGGACTTACAATGAGCAGTTCTTC
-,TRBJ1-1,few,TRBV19,CASSYRGLNTEAFF,TGTGCCAGTAGTTACCGGGGTTTGAACACTGAAGCTTTCTTT
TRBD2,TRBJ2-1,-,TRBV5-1,CASSYGGTNNEQFF,TGCGCCAGCAGCTACGGGGGGACGAACAATGAGCAGTTCTTC
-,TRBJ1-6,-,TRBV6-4,CASRQESSYNSPLHF,TGTGCCAGCAGACAGGAGAGCTCCTATAATTCCCCCCTCCACTTT
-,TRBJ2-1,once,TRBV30,CAWSLLDFYNEQFF,TGTGCCTGGAGTCTTCTGGACTTCTACAATGAGCAGTTCTTC
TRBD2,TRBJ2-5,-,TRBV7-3,CASSLGGGGQETQYF,TGTGCCAGCAGCTTAGGTGGGGGGGGTCAAGAGACCCAGTACTTC
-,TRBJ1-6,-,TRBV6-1,CASSEAANSPLHF,TGTGCCAGCAGTGAAGCTGCGAATTCACCCCTCCACTTT
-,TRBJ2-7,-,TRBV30,CAWSVSPVDEQYF,TGTGCCTGGAGTGTAAGCCCGGTAGACGAGCAGTACTTC
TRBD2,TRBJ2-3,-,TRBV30,CAWSLGGEADTQYF,TGTGCCTGGAGTCTGGGGGGGGAAGCAGATACGCAGTATTTT
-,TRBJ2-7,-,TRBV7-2,CASSLARSARAYEQYF,TGTGCCAGCAGCTTAGCGCGGTCGGCTAGAGCTTACGAGCAGTACTTC
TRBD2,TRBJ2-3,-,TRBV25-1,CASRPTSGGATDTQYF,TGTGCCAGCAGACCCACTAGCGGGGGGGCCACAGATACGCAGTATTTT
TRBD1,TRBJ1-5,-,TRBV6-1,CASSTRQGDQPQHF,TGTGCCAGCAGTACGCGACAGGGCGATCAGCCCCAGCATTTT
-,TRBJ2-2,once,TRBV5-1,CASSQRGPGELFF,TGCGCCAGCAGCCAGCGAGGGCCCGGGGAGCTGTTTTTT
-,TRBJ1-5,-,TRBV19,CASRAGDIGNQPQHF,TGTGCCAGTCGGGCAGGGGATATAGGCAATCAGCCCCAGCATTTT
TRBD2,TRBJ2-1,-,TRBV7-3,CASSPTAGGPGEQFF,TGTGCCAGCAGCCCCACGGCGGGAGGGCCAGGTGAGCAGTTCTTC
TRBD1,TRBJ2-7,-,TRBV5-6,CASSYRTGSYEQYF,TGTGCCAGCAGCTACCGGACAGGATCCTACGAGCAGTACTTC
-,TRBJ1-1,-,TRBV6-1,CASSEPGNTEAFF,TGTGCCAGCAGTGAGCCAGGGAACACTGAAGCTTTCTTT
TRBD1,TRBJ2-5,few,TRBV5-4,CASSLDRGRQETQYF,TGTGCCAGCAGCTTGGACAGGGGAAGGCAAGAGACCCAGTACTTC
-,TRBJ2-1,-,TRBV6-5,CASCVRPYFNEQFF,TGTGCCAGCTGCGTGAGGCCCTACTTCAATGAGCAGTTCTTC
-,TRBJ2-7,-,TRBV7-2,CASSPRGGSYEQYF,TGTGCCAGCAGCCCCCGAGGAGGCTCCTACGAGCAGTACTTC
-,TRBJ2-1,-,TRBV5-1,CASSRKRESSYNEQFF,TGCGCCAGCAGCCGGAAAAGGGAGAGCTCCTACAATGAGCAGTTCTTC
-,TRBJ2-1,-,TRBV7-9,CASSLRFLSGVNEQFF,TGTGCCAGCAGCTTAAGGTTTTTGTCAGGGGTCAATGAGCAGTTCTTC
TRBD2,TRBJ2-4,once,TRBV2,CASELAGAKGKNIQYF,TGTGCCAGTGAACTAGCGGGGGCCAAGGGCAAAAACATTCAGTACTTC
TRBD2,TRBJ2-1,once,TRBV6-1,CASGGTSGSMDEQFF,TGTGCCAGCGGAGGGACTAGCGGGAGTATGGATGAGCAGTTCTTC
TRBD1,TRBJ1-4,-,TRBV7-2,CASSTGQVFNEKLFF,TGTGCCAGCAGCACAGGACAGGTGTTTAATGAAAAACTGTTTTTT
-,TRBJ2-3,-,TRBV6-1,CASSDSRHLPSTDTQYF,TGTGCCAGCAGTGATTCAAGACACCTCCCTAGCACAGATACGCAGTATTTT
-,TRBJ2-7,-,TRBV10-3,CAISESAAYEQYF,TGTGCCATCAGTGAGTCGGCAGCCTACGAGCAGTACTTC
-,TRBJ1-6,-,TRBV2,CASKLVPGSGGGSPLHF,TGTGCCAGCAAGCTAGTTCCGGGGTCGGGTGGTGGTTCACCCCTCCACTTT
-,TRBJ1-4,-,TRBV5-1,CASSLVEPGEKLFF,TGCGCCAGCAGCTTGGTCGAGCCCGGGGAAAAACTGTTTTTT
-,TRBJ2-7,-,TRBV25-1,CASSQGSTYEQYF,TGTGCCAGCAGTCAGGGGTCCACCTACGAGCAGTACTTC
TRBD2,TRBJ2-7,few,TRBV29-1,CSVETLAGGDGQYF,TGCAGCGTTGAAACGCTAGCGGGGGGGGATGGGCAGTACTTC
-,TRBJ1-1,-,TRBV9,CASSVGNRRDTEAFF,TGTGCCAGCAGCGTAGGTAACAGGCGTGACACTGAAGCTTTCTTT